This entry lists 15 T cell receptor beta chains sequenced from one sample in a study of graft-versus-host responses after intestinal transplantation. The protocol was immunoSEQ multiplex PCR, while the TCRdb copy is restricted to in-frame clones and leaves out a portion. The sample consists of nearly 30,000 clones, more than 70% of them appearing once. The starting material, graft tissue, was processed to release intraepithelial and lamina propria lymphocytes. The sequencing here drew on ileum tissue, taken 98 days after intestinal transplantation. These receptors originate from a human patient who received an intestinal transplant, so some T cells may come from the graft donor.

This chain links TRBV10-3 with TRBJ1-2; tentatively, D is TRBD1 (6 bases). V dropped 8 bases and J dropped 4 bases, with 17 bases sitting between them. Germline V lookup: CDR1 ENHRY, CDR2 SYGVKD. This CDR3 region has 14 residues. CDR3 region: CAIADRRGPYGYTF. In DNA form, the CDR3 reads TGTGCCATCGCCGACCGCAGGGGACCCTATGGCTACACCTTC.

This sequence joins TRBV10-3 and TRBJ2-7; no reliable D call. Trimming took off 2 bases at V and 3 bases at J, with 17 bases between the two ends. The CDR3 has 16 residues. Germline assignment: CDR1 ENHRY and CDR2 SYGVKD. The CDR3 is CAISEPTRSQRYEQYF. The DNA for the CDR3 is TGTGCCATCAGTGAGCCGACGCGGTCCCAGCGCTACGAGCAGTACTTC.

This chain links TRBV29-1 with TRBJ2-3, with no clear D. V shed 4 bases and J shed 4 bases, with 6 bases lying between them. This CDR3 has 11 amino acids. Germline V CDR1 and CDR2: SQVTM, ANQGSEA. The CDR3 bases are TGCAGCGTTGCCGAGTCAGATACGCAGTATTTT. Translating it yields CSVAESDTQYF.

The chain employs TRBV6-6 and TRBJ2-7; tentative D call: TRBD2 (6 bases). V lost 0 bases to trimming and J lost 0 bases, with 12 bases between them. Germline lookup yields CDR1 MNHNY and CDR2 SVGAGI (reference sequence). The length of the CDR3 is 16 residues. This CDR3 reads CASSYSGGTLSYEQYF. In DNA, the CDR3 is TGTGCCAGCAGTTACTCGGGAGGAACCCTCTCCTACGAGCAGTACTTC.

This clone was picked up a small number of times. This chain joins TRBV9 and TRBJ2-3; TRBD2 matches at 8 bases. This CDR3 has 17 amino acids. J lost 4 bases, V lost 0 bases, and 10 bases had no gene match. The germline CDR1 and CDR2 sequences are SGDLS and YYNGEE. CDR3 bases: TGTGCCAGCAGCGTAGCTCAGGGACTAGACTTTGCAGATACGCAGTATTTT. This gives the protein CASSVAQGLDFADTQYF.

The chain links TRBV9 to TRBJ2-7; D is undetermined. V was pared by 2 bases and J by 2 bases, with 11 bases between. This CDR3 contains 14 residues. Germline CDR1 reads SGDLS; CDR2 reads YYNGEE. Here the CDR3 reads CASSVRGDTYEQYF. CDR3 DNA sequence: TGTGCCAGCAGCGTGCGAGGAGATACCTACGAGCAGTACTTC.

CDR3 in DNA: TGTGCCAGCAGTGCGAGCTACGAGCAGTACTTC. Its translation is CASSASYEQYF. V gene TRBV2 combines with J gene TRBJ2-7; no definite D call. Germline-derived CDR1 and CDR2 are SNHLY and FYNNEI. CDR3 length: 11 residues. V was clipped by 4 bases and J by 3 bases, with 4 bases between them. The full variable domain, completed using reference TRBV2 and TRBJ2-7, is EPEVTQTPSHQVTQMGQEVILRCVPISNHLYFYWYRQILGQKVEFLVSFYNNEISEKSEIFDDQFSVERPDGSNFTLKIRSTKLEDSAMYFCASSASYEQYFGPGTRLTVT.

Comments on this clone: Distinct nucleotide sequences in the sample also encode this CDR3. The gene calls are TRBV5-1 and TRBJ1-4, with a weak D call TRBD1 (6 bases). CDR3 length: 16 amino acids. Trimming stripped 3 bases from V and 0 bases from J, with 12 bases between. Germline loops: CDR1 SGHRS, CDR2 YFSETQ. CDR3 DNA: TGCGCCAGCAGCTCAGGACAGATAGCAACTAATGAAAAACTGTTTTTT. Translation gives CASSSGQIATNEKLFF.

The genes are TRBV7-8 and TRBJ2-2; TRBD1 is a possible D gene (6 bases). The V and J ends lost 0 bases and 4 bases respectively, with 6 bases between them. The CDR3 runs 14 residues. From germline, CDR1 is SGHVS and CDR2 FQNEAQ. In nucleotides, the CDR3 is TGTGCCAGCAGCTTAGCGGGGGCCACCGGGGAGCTGTTTTTT. Translating it yields CASSLAGATGELFF.

The chain is built from TRBV19 and TRBJ1-2; D uncertain. The CDR3 consists of 15 residues. The germline CDR1 and CDR2 sequences are LNHDA and SQIVND (reference sequence). V lost 7 bases to trimming and J lost 6 bases, with 21 bases between them. CDR3 sequence: CASKVREDPMDGYTF. The CDR3 coding sequence is TGTGCCAGTAAAGTAAGGGAGGACCCTATGGATGGCTACACCTTC.

This chain uses TRBV12-5 with TRBJ1-1; a weak D match, TRBD1 (5 bases). The CDR3 has 12 amino acids. V was shortened by 7 bases and J by 4 bases, with 10 bases between the two germline ends. Germline lookup yields CDR1 LGHNT and CDR2 FRNRAP. The CDR3 reads CASALGGTEAFF. DNA of the CDR3: TGTGCTAGTGCCTTGGGGGGCACTGAAGCTTTCTTT.

The chain combines TRBV4-1 with TRBJ2-1, with TRBD1 matching 12 bases. Per the germline V gene, CDR1 is MGHRA and CDR2 is YSYEKL. The trim removed 5 bases at V and 6 bases at J, leaving 2 bases unmatched. This CDR3 has 14 amino acids. As DNA, the CDR3 is TGCGCCAGCAGCGGGACAGGGGGCGTCAATGAGCAGTTCTTC. Its protein product is CASSGTGGVNEQFF.

In this sample, this clone turned up once. The genes are TRBV7-2 and TRBJ2-3; D is unclear. The V gene's germline CDR1 is SGHTA and CDR2 FQGNSA. The V end lost 1 base, the J end lost 4 bases, and 9 bases lay between the germline ends. CDR3 length: 14 residues. The CDR3 region has the DNA TGTGCCAGCAGCTTAGGAGGTAGGCCAGATACGCAGTATTTT. Translated, it gives CASSLGGRPDTQYF.

The genes are TRBV29-1 and TRBJ2-1; TRBD2 matches 12 bases. The germline CDR1 and CDR2 sequences are SQVTM and ANQGSEA. V shed 4 bases and J 3 bases; nucleotides not matched to a gene: 7. This CDR3 has 16 amino acids. The CDR3 protein is CSVGGLAGGFYNEQFF. The CDR3 DNA reads as TGCAGCGTTGGTGGGCTAGCGGGGGGGTTCTACAATGAGCAGTTCTTC.

The CDR3 DNA sequence: TGTGCCAGTAGCCACCAGACCGTAGCGGGGGGGCCGTATAATGAGCAGTTCTTC. It specifies CASSHQTVAGGPYNEQFF. The chain recombines TRBV19 with TRBJ2-1; 11 positions agree with TRBD2. Losses at the gene ends were 6 bases for V and 7 bases for J; bases not matched to a gene: 17. Germline V gene sequence: CDR1 LNHDA, CDR2 SQIVND (reference sequence). This CDR3 contains 18 residues.